These T cell receptor beta chains were read from a single sample in a study of cytomegalovirus exposure and HLA in healthy donors. Data came from immunoSEQ multiplex PCR; TCRdb stores just in-frame clones and leaves some out. The sample yields about 130,000 clones, about 80% seen once. The material sequenced was PBMCs. The receptor source for this set is a woman between 40 and 50 years old in good health and CMV-seronegative. The conserved cysteine and the conserved F or W are not part of the CDR3 here.

V: TRBV7-9
J: TRBJ1-4
length: 13
CDR3: ASSLGVEGNEKLF

V: TRBV29-1
J: TRBJ1-2
length: 10
CDR3: SVGGGFGGYT

V: TRBV7-8
J: TRBJ1-2
length: 14
CDR3: ASSFSPDRFNYGYT

V: TRBV28
J: TRBJ2-5
length: 14
CDR3: ASSSPGQINQETQY

V: TRBV29-1
J: TRBJ2-1
length: 12
CDR3: SVDPSGANNEQF

V: TRBV7-9
J: TRBJ1-2
length: 12
CDR3: ASSREAGNYGYT

V: TRBV29-1
J: .
length: 10
CDR3: SGRLAGFEQY

V: TRBV7-9
J: TRBJ1-2
length: 9
CDR3: SGGQGGGYT

V: TRBV5-1
J: TRBJ1-2
length: 13
CDR3: ASSSGQGEVYGYT

V: TRBV7-2
J: TRBJ2-5
length: 10
CDR3: ASSPNRETQY

V: TRBV2
J: TRBJ2-3
length: 17
CDR3: ASPNRRLDRVKNTDTQY

V: TRBV5-6
J: TRBJ2-1
length: 13
CDR3: ASSLRGGSYNEQF

V: TRBV7-9
J: TRBJ2-4
length: 9
CDR3: ASSFGFIQY

V: TRBV28
J: TRBJ2-3
length: 13
CDR3: ASSSPSGDTDTQY

V: TRBV5-4
J: TRBJ1-4
length: 13
CDR3: ASSPGGGTNEKLF

V: TRBV19
J: TRBJ1-1
length: 14
CDR3: ASTFFWGAVNTEAF

V: TRBV6-1
J: TRBJ1-6
length: 10
CDR3: ASSPGRGTLH

V: TRBV9
J: TRBJ2-1
length: 9
CDR3: ASSLRNEQF

V: TRBV7-9
J: TRBJ1-1
length: 12
CDR3: ASSLEGPRTEAF

V: TRBV5-6
J: TRBJ1-4
length: 17
CDR3: ASSSNRGLRWAWVEKLF

V: TRBV5-6
J: TRBJ1-1
length: 15
CDR3: ASSQTGHNSWDTEAF

V: TRBV28
J: TRBJ2-7
length: 12
CDR3: ASSLSYSRYEQY

V: TRBV9
J: TRBJ1-2
length: 12
CDR3: ASSPGGQGKGYT

V: TRBV4-1
J: TRBJ1-4
length: 12
CDR3: ASSQLQSIGKLF

V: TRBV7-8
J: TRBJ1-1
length: 12
CDR3: ASSLRTANTEAF

V: TRBV10-3
J: TRBJ2-1
length: 12
CDR3: AISVGGAGNEQF

V: TRBV6-5
J: TRBJ1-1
length: 12
CDR3: ASSYSTSPIEAF

V: TRBV6-5
J: TRBJ2-7
length: 13
CDR3: ASSYTGTGAYEQY

V: TRBV15
J: TRBJ2-5
length: 15
CDR3: ATSSPPGTSAQETQY

V: TRBV7-9
J: TRBJ2-6
length: 11
CDR3: ASSYGGANVLT

V: TRBV28
J: TRBJ2-7
length: 13
CDR3: ASSPAGGRAWEQY

V: TRBV2
J: TRBJ2-7
length: 13
CDR3: ASSDRAGRFGEQY

V: TRBV4-3
J: TRBJ1-1
length: 13
CDR3: ASSQDGWGGTEAF

V: TRBV4-2
J: TRBJ2-3
length: 13
CDR3: ASSRSTGFTDTQY

V: TRBV13
J: TRBJ1-1
length: 10
CDR3: ASSFRGTEAF

V: TRBV27
J: TRBJ2-3
length: 12
CDR3: ASSFGRGSDTQY

V: TRBV5-1
J: TRBJ2-1
length: 13
CDR3: ASSPGQRGYNEQF

V: TRBV4-2
J: TRBJ2-7
length: 14
CDR3: ASSPETSGVSYEQY

V: TRBV7-2
J: TRBJ2-2
length: 14
CDR3: ASSTTSGGNTGELF

V: TRBV2
J: TRBJ2-2
length: 12
CDR3: ASSFYFTTGELF

V: TRBV19
J: TRBJ1-5
length: 13
CDR3: ASSIWTGGSQPQH

V: TRBV7-2
J: TRBJ1-2
length: 13
CDR3: ASSLAPDKSDGYT

V: TRBV6-6
J: TRBJ1-1
length: 10
CDR3: ASTGPLPEAF

V: TRBV18
J: TRBJ1-1
length: 10
CDR3: ASSPSVSEAF